This TCR beta chain was captured in a study of monozygotic twins with cystic fibrosis. Study context: Library input was about 3 micrograms of fragmented DNA, with approximately 15 PCR cycles.

The assay was immunoSEQ multiplex PCR, and TCRdb's table has in-frame clones only and misses some. This sample has roughly 4,800 clones; approximately 96% occur once, and the top ten carry under 3.5%. This CDR3 is 14 amino acids long. Germline V gene sequence: CDR1 SGHAT, CDR2 FQNNGV. The V segment lost 6 bases and the J segment 5 bases; nucleotides outside the gene matches: 9. On this clone itself: Its antigen is still unknown.

General observations from the study: Nucleotide-identical clonotype sharing was significantly higher within monozygotic CF twin pairs than between unrelated CF individuals. V usage most resembled the co-twin in 13 of 16 pairs.

Sequenced sample: blood. This receptor was identified in a boy between 2 and 10 years old with cystic fibrosis. The rearrangement joins TRBV11-2 to TRBJ1-2; 7 nucleotides agree with TRBD1. DNA of the CDR3: TGTGCCAGCAGACCACCGGGACAGTCTTATGGCTACACCTTC. Translation gives CASRPPGQSYGYTF.